The clone carrying this T cell receptor (beta chain) appeared a single time. No antigen is known for it. The sample originates from a study of cytomegalovirus exposure and HLA in healthy donors. Overall study context: Some 200 million T cells yielded 100 million or so unique TCR beta sequences in earlier analysis. General observations from the study: Most subjects' HLA-A and HLA-B alleles were reportedly predicted from TCR beta sequences.

Amplification used 60 Vbeta primers and 13 Jbeta primers. Repertoires were generated with immunoSEQ multiplex PCR, while TCRdb's copy carries only in-frame clones and drops some. The sample has some 190,000 clones, around four fifths seen once. V was cut by 2 bases and J by 4 bases, with 7 bases left in between. In germline, CDR1 is SGDLS, CDR2 YYNGEE. CDR3 length: 14 residues. Donors consisted of healthy bone marrow donors. What was sequenced was PBMCs. This receptor was obtained from a man aged 18 to 29 in good health and CMV-seronegative. The rearrangement joins TRBV9 to TRBJ2-6, with D possibly TRBD1 on 5 matching bases. CDR3 nucleotides: TGTGCCAGCAGCGTGACAGCCGGGGCCAACGTCCTGACTTTC. Translation gives CASSVTAGANVLTF. Combining the CDR3 with reference TRBV9 and TRBJ2-6 gives the whole variable domain DSGVTQTPKHLITATGQRVTLRCSPRSGDLSVYWYQQSLDQGLQFLIQYYNGEERAKGNILERFSAQQFPDLHSELNLSSLELGDSALYFCASSVTAGANVLTFGAGSRLTVL.